This T cell receptor (beta chain) originates from a study of T cell responses to AZD1222 COVID-19 vaccine. Study at large: Second-dose schedules of about 4 or about 12 weeks were combined. Study-level results: Once two AZD1222 doses were given, Spike-specific TCR breadth and depth went up. Repertoires in all cases were sampled only once the peak T cell response had passed. Clonal diversity was possibly underestimated, and the donors were mostly white British, with more females.

Germline V gives CDR1 SGHRS, CDR2 YFSETQ. This CDR3 is 15 amino acids long. The V and J ends lost 0 bases and 7 bases, in that order; junction bases with no gene match: 4. Concerning this clone itself: Its matching antigen is unknown.

TCRdb's table, derived via immunoSEQ multiplex PCR, lists solely in-frame clones and lacks some. This table holds 100,000 to 150,000 clones, about 90% found once. V and J are TRBV5-1 and TRBJ2-1; 10 bases are a match to TRBD1. The sequence came from an adult in good health. This sample comprised peripheral blood, obtained on day 0 of AZD1222 vaccination. The DNA of the CDR3 is TGCGCCAGCAGCTTGGCCGGGGGACAGGGGAATGAGCAGTTCTTC. The encoded protein is CASSLAGGQGNEQFF.